Listed below are T cell receptor beta chains from one sample, sequenced in a study of OX40 agonist ivuxolimab in advanced cancers. The assay was immunoSEQ multiplex PCR, and TCRdb's table has in-frame clones only and misses some. The table records approximately 76,000 clones, 94% of them present only once. This specimen was CD4+ or CD8+ T cells sorted from blood, taken in a trial of the OX40 agonist ivuxolimab. These receptors all come from an adult with an advanced solid tumor such as melanoma, head and neck, liver or kidney cancer. The CDR3 runs from the conserved cysteine through the conserved F or W. The order of the fields is V gene, D gene, clone size, J gene, CDR3 protein, CDR3 DNA. The D gene is left open where the match is weak. The listing skips clone size in some rows; elsewhere it reads once, few, many or a size class.

v_call: TRBV7-6
d_call: .
clone_size: .
j_call: TRBJ1-1
cdr3_aa: CASSSTDNTEAFF
cdr3_nt: TGTGCCAGCAGCTCGACAGATAACACTGAAGCTTTCTTT

v_call: TRBV5-6
d_call: TRBD2
clone_size: .
j_call: TRBJ2-1
cdr3_aa: CASSWGLAESLGDEQFF
cdr3_nt: TGTGCCAGCAGCTGGGGACTAGCGGAATCCCTCGGGGATGAGCAGTTCTTC

v_call: TRBV19
d_call: .
clone_size: few
j_call: TRBJ2-2
cdr3_aa: CASHREGAGELFF
cdr3_nt: TGTGCCTCCCACAGGGAGGGGGCCGGGGAGCTGTTTTTT

v_call: TRBV27
d_call: .
clone_size: .
j_call: TRBJ1-1
cdr3_aa: CASSLYGPTEAFF
cdr3_nt: TGTGCCAGCAGTTTATACGGGCCCACTGAAGCTTTCTTT

v_call: TRBV29-1
d_call: TRBD2
clone_size: .
j_call: TRBJ2-3
cdr3_aa: CSVESAGGMTDTQYF
cdr3_nt: TGCAGCGTTGAATCCGCGGGAGGGATGACAGATACGCAGTATTTT

v_call: TRBV4-3
d_call: TRBD2
clone_size: .
j_call: TRBJ2-1
cdr3_aa: CASSQDRGTSSYNEQFF
cdr3_nt: TGCGCCAGCAGCCAAGATCGCGGGACTAGCTCCTACAATGAGCAGTTCTTC

v_call: TRBV6-5
d_call: TRBD1
clone_size: .
j_call: TRBJ1-5
cdr3_aa: CASKQGAAQPQHF
cdr3_nt: TGTGCCAGCAAACAGGGGGCAGCGCAGCCCCAGCATTTT

v_call: TRBV29-1
d_call: .
clone_size: few
j_call: TRBJ2-7
cdr3_aa: CSVCGTPRYEQYF
cdr3_nt: TGCAGCGTCTGCGGCACCCCCAGGTACGAGCAGTACTTC

v_call: TRBV7-3
d_call: TRBD2
clone_size: once
j_call: TRBJ2-2
cdr3_aa: CASSLFLGLAGPTGELFF
cdr3_nt: TGTGCCAGCAGCTTATTTTTGGGACTAGCGGGTCCCACCGGGGAGCTGTTTTTT

v_call: TRBV2
d_call: TRBD1
clone_size: .
j_call: TRBJ1-1
cdr3_aa: CASSGTGGPNTEAFF
cdr3_nt: TGTGCCAGCAGCGGAACAGGGGGCCCGAACACTGAAGCTTTCTTT

v_call: TRBV9
d_call: TRBD2
clone_size: .
j_call: TRBJ2-1
cdr3_aa: CASSSLQTSGSNEQFF
cdr3_nt: TGTGCCAGCAGCTCGCTACAGACTAGCGGGAGCAATGAGCAGTTCTTC

v_call: TRBV5-1
d_call: .
clone_size: .
j_call: TRBJ2-2
cdr3_aa: CASSLGSNTGELFF
cdr3_nt: TGCGCCAGCAGCTTGGGGTCCAACACCGGGGAGCTGTTTTTT

v_call: TRBV10-1
d_call: .
clone_size: .
j_call: TRBJ2-7
cdr3_aa: CASSVLGAFRGYEQYF
cdr3_nt: TGCGCCAGCAGTGTCCTGGGGGCGTTTAGAGGCTACGAGCAGTACTTC

v_call: TRBV7-2
d_call: .
clone_size: .
j_call: TRBJ1-2
cdr3_aa: CASSLGTVNGYTF
cdr3_nt: TGTGCCAGCAGCTTAGGAACGGTGAACGGCTACACCTTC

v_call: TRBV25-1
d_call: TRBD2
clone_size: .
j_call: TRBJ2-7
cdr3_aa: CASSLAGSSYEQYF
cdr3_nt: TGTGCCAGCAGTCTAGCGGGATCCTCCTACGAGCAGTACTTC

v_call: TRBV9
d_call: TRBD2
clone_size: .
j_call: TRBJ2-1
cdr3_aa: CASSPLKGLALDNEQFF
cdr3_nt: TGTGCCAGCAGCCCCCTAAAGGGACTAGCGCTCGATAATGAGCAGTTCTTC

v_call: TRBV27
d_call: .
clone_size: .
j_call: TRBJ2-3
cdr3_aa: CASSLSLSTDTQYF
cdr3_nt: TGTGCCAGCAGTTTGTCTCTCAGCACAGATACGCAGTATTTT

v_call: TRBV9
d_call: .
clone_size: few
j_call: TRBJ1-2
cdr3_aa: CASSVDSYGYTF
cdr3_nt: TGTGCCAGCAGCGTAGACAGCTATGGCTACACCTTC

v_call: TRBV19
d_call: .
clone_size: .
j_call: TRBJ2-7
cdr3_aa: CASSIRRGIYEQYF
cdr3_nt: TGTGCCAGTAGTATAAGGCGGGGAATCTACGAGCAGTACTTC

v_call: TRBV27
d_call: .
clone_size: .
j_call: TRBJ2-3
cdr3_aa: CASSSRPLAFTDTQYF
cdr3_nt: TGTGCCAGCAGTTCCCGACCTCTAGCTTTCACAGATACGCAGTATTTT

v_call: TRBV13
d_call: .
clone_size: .
j_call: TRBJ2-7
cdr3_aa: CASSHNYEQYF
cdr3_nt: TGTGCCAGCAGCCACAACTACGAGCAGTACTTC

v_call: TRBV9
d_call: .
clone_size: .
j_call: TRBJ1-3
cdr3_aa: CASTPMGGGGNTIYF
cdr3_nt: TGTGCCAGCACCCCTATGGGGGGTGGTGGAAACACCATATATTTT

v_call: TRBV27
d_call: .
clone_size: once
j_call: TRBJ2-7
cdr3_aa: CASSFGTKHYEQYF
cdr3_nt: TGTGCCAGCAGTTTCGGGACGAAGCACTACGAGCAGTACTTC

v_call: TRBV15
d_call: .
clone_size: .
j_call: TRBJ2-5
cdr3_aa: CATSRDSGQETQYF
cdr3_nt: TGTGCCACCAGCAGAGACTCAGGGCAAGAGACCCAGTACTTC

v_call: TRBV5-1
d_call: .
clone_size: .
j_call: TRBJ1-1
cdr3_aa: CASSLGAEAFF
cdr3_nt: TGCGCCAGCAGCTTAGGAGCCGAGGCTTTCTTT

v_call: TRBV4-3
d_call: TRBD2
clone_size: .
j_call: TRBJ2-1
cdr3_aa: CASSHERTSGRPPNEQFF
cdr3_nt: TGCGCCAGCAGCCACGAACGGACTAGCGGGAGGCCCCCGAATGAGCAGTTCTTC

v_call: TRBV6-1
d_call: .
clone_size: .
j_call: TRBJ1-1
cdr3_aa: CASSEWGESTEAFF
cdr3_nt: TGTGCCAGCAGTGAATGGGGGGAATCCACTGAAGCTTTCTTT

v_call: TRBV9
d_call: TRBD1
clone_size: .
j_call: TRBJ2-1
cdr3_aa: CASSPPQGAYNEQFF
cdr3_nt: TGTGCCAGCAGCCCCCCACAGGGGGCCTACAATGAGCAGTTCTTC

v_call: TRBV14
d_call: .
clone_size: .
j_call: TRBJ2-3
cdr3_aa: CASSRHRDTQYF
cdr3_nt: TGTGCCAGCAGCCGCCACCGAGATACGCAGTATTTT

v_call: TRBV28
d_call: TRBD2
clone_size: once
j_call: TRBJ2-5
cdr3_aa: CASSLPSTSGRPLQETQYF
cdr3_nt: TGTGCCAGCAGTTTACCCTCGACTAGCGGGAGGCCCTTACAAGAGACCCAGTACTTC

v_call: TRBV7-2
d_call: .
clone_size: .
j_call: TRBJ1-5
cdr3_aa: CASSSRGERGQPQHF
cdr3_nt: TGTGCCAGCAGCTCGAGGGGGGAAAGAGGTCAGCCCCAGCATTTT

v_call: TRBV5-8
d_call: .
clone_size: .
j_call: TRBJ1-2
cdr3_aa: CASSLASIDSYGYTF
cdr3_nt: TGTGCCAGCAGCTTGGCCTCAATTGACAGTTATGGCTACACCTTC

v_call: TRBV5-4
d_call: .
clone_size: .
j_call: TRBJ2-7
cdr3_aa: CASSLAGTRIYEQYF
cdr3_nt: TGTGCCAGCAGCTTGGCCGGGACAAGAATCTACGAGCAGTACTTC

v_call: TRBV7-9
d_call: .
clone_size: .
j_call: TRBJ1-1
cdr3_aa: CASSLVAVNTEAFF
cdr3_nt: TGTGCCAGCAGCTTAGTTGCCGTGAACACTGAAGCTTTCTTT

v_call: TRBV7-9
d_call: TRBD2
clone_size: .
j_call: TRBJ2-3
cdr3_aa: CASSLVGGKSTDTQYF
cdr3_nt: TGTGCCAGCAGCTTAGTCGGGGGGAAAAGCACAGATACGCAGTATTTT

v_call: TRBV28
d_call: .
clone_size: .
j_call: TRBJ1-3
cdr3_aa: CASSLSPAGLSGVSGNTIYF
cdr3_nt: TGTGCCAGCAGTTTATCCCCTGCAGGACTCTCAGGAGTCTCTGGAAACACCATATATTTT

v_call: TRBV7-2
d_call: TRBD2
clone_size: .
j_call: TRBJ2-3
cdr3_aa: CASSPWVAGGTDTQYF
cdr3_nt: TGTGCCAGCAGCCCCTGGGTAGCGGGAGGGACAGATACGCAGTATTTT

v_call: TRBV27
d_call: .
clone_size: .
j_call: TRBJ2-7
cdr3_aa: CASGVSESFLEQYF
cdr3_nt: TGTGCCAGCGGGGTGTCGGAGTCGTTTCTCGAGCAGTACTTC

v_call: TRBV4-1
d_call: TRBD1
clone_size: .
j_call: TRBJ1-4
cdr3_aa: CASSLRGPGEKLFF
cdr3_nt: TGCGCCAGCAGCCTCAGGGGGCCTGGGGAAAAACTGTTTTTT

v_call: TRBV2
d_call: .
clone_size: .
j_call: TRBJ2-4
cdr3_aa: CASRDGQNIQYF
cdr3_nt: TGTGCCAGCAGGGATGGACAAAACATTCAGTACTTC